The T cell receptor beta chain under discussion was sequenced for a study of blood T cell repertoires in COVID-19. Study in general: Researchers got acute and convalescent COVID-19 samples from the United States, Italy and Spain. PBMCs, B-cell-depleted T cells, or T cells were the source of the cDNA or gDNA that made up the material.

During active infection, Seattle patients enrolled and were then monitored through disease. The assay was immunoSEQ multiplex PCR, and TCRdb's table has in-frame clones only and misses some. The data hold under 200,000 clones, with around four fifths observed a single time. Sample: peripheral blood. The clonotype comes from a woman aged 80 or over with COVID-19, enrolled during active disease.

The CDR3 is CSVEGLPSAGASTDTQYF. CDR3 in DNA: TGCAGCGTTGAAGGGCTTCCCTCAGCGGGAGCTAGCACAGATACGCAGTATTTT. The chain links TRBV29-1 to TRBJ2-3; 8 bases fit TRBD2. Germline assignment: CDR1 SQVTM and CDR2 ANQGSEA. The CDR3 loop spans 18 amino acids. The V gene end was trimmed by 1 base and the J gene end by 0 bases; junction bases not matched to a gene: 12.